This T cell receptor beta chain was obtained from a study of PD-1 blockade in classical Hodgkin lymphoma. Method: immunoSEQ multiplex PCR; TCRdb's copy keeps in-frame clones and lacks some. The sample carries 120,000 to 150,000 clones, nearly 80% recorded once. There are 15 residues in the CDR3. Germline V lookup: CDR1 ENHRY, CDR2 SYGVKD. Germline trimming cut 7 bases from V and 2 bases from J; bases unmatched to any gene: 3. Every one of the patients relapsed after autologous stem cell transplantation (brentuximab vedotin exposure was variable). Sequenced here: peripheral blood mononuclear cells (PBMCs), sampled before the second cycle of nivolumab. This chain joins TRBV10-3 and TRBJ2-6; 9 nucleotides agree with TRBD2. The TCR comes from a human donor with classical Hodgkin lymphoma. The CDR3 protein is CAITAGGPGANVLTF. The CDR3 bases are TGTGCCATCACTGCGGGAGGGCCTGGGGCCAACGTCCTGACTTTC.